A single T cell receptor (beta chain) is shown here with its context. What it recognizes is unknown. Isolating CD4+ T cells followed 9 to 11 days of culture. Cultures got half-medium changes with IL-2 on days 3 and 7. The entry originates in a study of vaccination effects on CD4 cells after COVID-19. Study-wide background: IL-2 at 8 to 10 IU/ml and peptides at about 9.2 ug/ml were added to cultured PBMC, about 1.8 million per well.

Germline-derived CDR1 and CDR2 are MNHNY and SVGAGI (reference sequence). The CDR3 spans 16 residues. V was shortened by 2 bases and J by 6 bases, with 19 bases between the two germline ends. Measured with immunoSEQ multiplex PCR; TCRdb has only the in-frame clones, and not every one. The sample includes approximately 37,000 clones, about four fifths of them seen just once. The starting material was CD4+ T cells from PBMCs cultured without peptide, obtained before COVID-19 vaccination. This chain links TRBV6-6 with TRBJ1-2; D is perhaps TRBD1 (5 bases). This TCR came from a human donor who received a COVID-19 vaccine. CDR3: CASSYVLVRGIDGYTF. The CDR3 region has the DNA TGTGCCAGCAGTTACGTCTTAGTTCGGGGGATAGATGGCTACACCTTC.